This passage covers 19 T cell receptor beta chains from one sample sequenced in a study of T-cell reconstitution after alpha-beta-depleted transplantation in children. TCRbeta library construction was performed incorporating unique molecular identifiers. Using its own MiXCR run on the PCR reads, TCRdb lists one record per CDR3 protein. The table lists approximately 93,000 distinct CDR3 sequences, roughly 8.3% of them singletons, with 5.5% to 7% in the top ten. Sequenced here: PBMCs from the stem cell graft donor, sampled from the stem cell graft. All receptors derive from a human donor who donated a stem cell graft to a child with congenital amegakaryocytic thrombocytopenia.

In its sample, this clonotype was seen many times. V usage is TRBV2 and J usage is TRBJ1-5, with D possibly TRBD1 on 5 matching bases. CDR3 length: 14 residues. Germline V CDR1 and CDR2: SNHLY, FYNNEI. The V end was cut by 3 bases, the J end by 1 base, with 7 bases between. CDR3 amino acids: CASSDRESNQPQHF. CDR3 in DNA: TGTGCCAGCAGTGACAGGGAGAGCAATCAGCCCCAGCATTTT. The full variable domain, completed using reference TRBV2 and TRBJ1-5, is EPEVTQTPSHQVTQMGQEVILRCVPISNHLYFYWYRQILGQKVEFLVSFYNNEISEKSEIFDDQFSVERPDGSNFTLKIRSTKLEDSAMYFCASSDRESNQPQHFGDGTRLSIL.

The gene calls are TRBV2 and TRBJ2-3; 10 bases are a match to TRBD1. V lost 7 bases and J lost 6; bases outside the gene matches: 4. The CDR3 is made up of 13 amino acids. Germline CDR1 SNHLY, CDR2 FYNNEI. Here the CDR3 reads CASKSDRGDTQYF. The CDR3 DNA sequence: TGTGCCAGCAAGTCGGACAGGGGGGATACGCAGTATTTT. Looking up the rest from reference TRBV2 and TRBJ2-3 gives the full variable domain: EPEVTQTPSHQVTQMGQEVILRCVPISNHLYFYWYRQILGQKVEFLVSFYNNEISEKSEIFDDQFSVERPDGSNFTLKIRSTKLEDSAMYFCASKSDRGDTQYFGPGTRLTVL.

A note on this clonotype: An end of the junction does not agree with germline; a read error may underlie this. V usage is TRBV7-6 and J usage is TRBJ1-5; TRBD1 aligns across 7 bases. CDR1 and CDR2 from the germline V gene are SGHVS and FNYEAQ. The CDR3 has 14 amino acids. CDR3 amino acids: CGSSLESGGQPQHF. The CDR3 DNA sequence: TGTGGCAGCAGCTTAGAGTCAGGGGGTCAGCCCCAGCATTTC. Full variable domain (missing parts from reference TRBV7-6 and TRBJ1-5): GAGVSQSPRYKVTKRGQDVALRCDPISGHVSLYWYRQALGQGPEFLTYFNYEAQQDKSGLPNDRFSAERPEGSISTLTIQRTEQRDSAMYRCGSSLESGGQPQHFGDGTRLSIL.

This clonotype was detected ten times or more. This chain connects TRBV28 to TRBJ1-4; D uncertain. Trimming took off 6 bases at V and 7 bases at J, with 9 bases between the two ends. Germline values: CDR1 MDHEN, CDR2 SYDVKM. The CDR3 has 12 amino acids. The CDR3: CASRTPAEKLFF. For the CDR3, the DNA is TGTGCCAGCAGGACACCAGCTGAAAAACTGTTTTTT.

This clonotype has only a few counts. The V call is TRBV5-5, the J call TRBJ1-2; 7 bases fit TRBD1. The CDR3 is 16 amino acids. With V trimmed by 0 bases and J by 1 base, 6 bases remained unmatched. Germline V gene lookup returns CDR1 SGHKS and CDR2 YYEKEE (reference sequence). The CDR3 region is CASSLGAGGLNYGYTF. DNA of the CDR3: TGTGCCAGCAGCTTGGGGGCAGGGGGGCTTAACTATGGCTACACCTTC.

This clonotype was seen a handful of times. CDR3 DNA: TGTGCCAGCAGTTTAAATGGGTCGCCTAAAGCTAGCTACGAGCAGTACTTC. Amino acid sequence: CASSLNGSPKASYEQYF. The chain recombines TRBV12-3 or TRBV12-4 with TRBJ2-7; D is unresolved. V was cut by 2 bases and J by 3 bases, with 20 bases left in between. This CDR3 is 17 amino acids long.

This clonotype was seen at least ten times. This sequence joins TRBV5-1 and TRBJ2-7, with D unclear. The CDR3 consists of 14 residues. Germline values: CDR1 SGHRS, CDR2 YFSETQ. Between the trimmed V and J ends, which lost 3 bases and 1 base, there was a span of 11 bases. The DNA for the CDR3 is TGCGCCAGCAGCTCGATGGCAGATTCCTACGAGCAGTACTTC. Its protein is CASSSMADSYEQYF. Full variable domain (missing parts from reference TRBV5-1 and TRBJ2-7): KAGVTQTPRYLIKTRGQQVTLSCSPISGHRSVSWYQQTPGQGLQFLFEYFSETQRNKGNFPGRFSGRQFSNSRSEMNVSTLELGDSALYLCASSSMADSYEQYFGPGTRLTVT.

This clonotype has ten or more counts. The chain recombines TRBV28 with TRBJ2-5; the D gene is possibly TRBD1 (6 bases). Germline V gene lookup returns CDR1 MDHEN and CDR2 SYDVKM. The CDR3 extends over 18 amino acids. The germline V and J ends were trimmed by 3 bases and 2 bases, with 22 bases remaining between them. CDR3 loop: CASSFPYRVPTGQETQYF. The CDR3 region has the DNA TGTGCCAGCAGTTTCCCCTACCGAGTCCCGACAGGTCAAGAGACCCAGTACTTC.

In this sample, this clonotype turned up many times. The V and J genes are TRBV12-3 or TRBV12-4 and TRBJ2-3; TRBD1 matches at 7 bases. Trimming at V came to 7 bases and at J to 2 bases, leaving 6 bases not matched to a gene. The CDR3 is 14 amino acids. The CDR3 DNA reads TGTGCCAGCACCTGGGACAGCCACACAGATACGCAGTATTTT. This translates into CASTWDSHTDTQYF.

The chain is built from TRBV6-2 or TRBV6-3 and TRBJ2-6; no clear D. Germline V CDR1 and CDR2: MNHEY, SVGEGT. This CDR3 region has 13 residues. With 6 bases removed from V and 4 bases from J, the gap between germline ends came to 7 bases. The chain's CDR3 is CASRLRGANVLTF. DNA of the CDR3: TGTGCCAGCAGGCTCAGGGGGGCCAACGTCCTGACTTTC.

This clonotype was counted at least ten times. This sequence joins TRBV12-3 or TRBV12-4 and TRBJ2-2; either TRBD1 or TRBD2 may supply D (5 bases each). CDR3 length: 14 residues. V was pared by 7 bases and J by 2 bases, with 11 bases between. CDR3 sequence (DNA): TGTGCCAGCAACTCCGGGGCAAACACCGGGGAGCTGTTTTTT. Residues: CASNSGANTGELFF.

This clonotype was seen ten or more times. The chain employs TRBV4-3 and TRBJ2-2, with 8 bases that match TRBD2. Trimming took 1 base from V and 6 from J; bases not matched to a gene: 7. The CDR3 length is 16 residues. From germline, CDR1 is LGHNA and CDR2 YSLEER. The CDR3 DNA sequence: TGCGCCAGCAGCCAAGTAATAGCGGGATTGTCCGGGGAGCTGTTTTTT. Encoded protein: CASSQVIAGLSGELFF.

This clonotype was found many times. J is TRBJ2-7 and V is TRBV29-1, with unresolved D. V gave up 6 bases and J gave up 7 bases, with 13 bases separating them. CDR1 is SQVTM and CDR2 is ANQGSEA in the germline V gene. This CDR3 comprises 11 residues. In DNA form, the CDR3 reads TGCAGCGTCGCGTTCATGAGGGAGCAGTACTTC. Its protein product is CSVAFMREQYF.

In this sample, this clonotype turned up many times. The chain combines TRBV20-1 with TRBJ1-2; 7 bases align to TRBD1. J gave up 4 bases and V 3 bases, and 2 bases lay outside the gene matches. The V gene's germline CDR1 is DFQATT and CDR2 SNEGSKA (reference sequence). This CDR3 spans 12 amino acids. The CDR3 nucleotides are TGCAGTGCTAGGCAGGGGGTCTATGGCTACACCTTC. Its protein product is CSARQGVYGYTF.

This clonotype was observed many times. The chain recombines TRBV20-1 with TRBJ2-2; TRBD2 aligns across 12 bases. This CDR3 is built from 15 residues. Trimming at V came to 6 bases and at J to 5 bases, leaving 7 bases not matched to a gene. From germline, CDR1 is DFQATT and CDR2 SNEGSKA (reference sequence). CDR3 coding DNA: TGCAGTGCAGAGACTAGCGGGGGCCTAACCGGGGAGCTGTTTTTT. The encoded protein is CSAETSGGLTGELFF.

This clonotype showed up just a few times. The gene calls are TRBV7-8 and TRBJ1-5; 7 nucleotides line up with TRBD1. J lost 0 bases, V lost 2 bases, and 13 bases had no gene match. This CDR3 region has 19 residues. Germline V gene lookup returns CDR1 SGHVS and CDR2 FQNEAQ. CDR3 in DNA: TGTGCCAGCAGCTTACTCCGCGGGATGGGACAGTATAGCAATCAGCCCCAGCATTTT. This sequence encodes CASSLLRGMGQYSNQPQHF.

The table lists this clonotype with many counts. The chain uses TRBV12-3 or TRBV12-4 and TRBJ1-4; 8 positions agree with TRBD1. Germline trimming cut 5 bases from V and 5 bases from J; bases unmatched to any gene: 16. The length of the CDR3 is 18 residues. The CDR3 loop is CASSKRQGRLIENEKLFF. The CDR3 DNA reads TGTGCCAGCAGTAAACGACAGGGGCGACTAATTGAAAATGAAAAACTGTTTTTT.

This clonotype occurred many times. V usage is TRBV5-1 and J usage is TRBJ2-1; 13 nucleotides match TRBD2. V trimming: 4 bases; J trimming: 6 bases; junction bases outside the gene matches: 4. Germline-derived CDR1 and CDR2 are SGHRS and YFSETQ. The CDR3 runs to 15 residues. The CDR3 DNA reads as TGCGCCAGCAGCACCACTAGCGGGGGGGCCAATGAGCAGTTCTTC. Translated, it gives CASSTTSGGANEQFF.

This clonotype was counted many times. The chain employs TRBV30 and TRBJ2-1; 7 nucleotides agree with TRBD2. CDR1 is GTSNPN and CDR2 is SVGIG in the germline V gene (reference sequence). Trimming took 3 bases from V and 7 from J; bases not matched to a gene: 9. The CDR3 spans 14 residues. CDR3 sequence: CAWSGLAVRNEQFF. CDR3 sequence (DNA): TGTGCCTGGAGCGGGCTAGCGGTACGAAATGAGCAGTTCTTC.